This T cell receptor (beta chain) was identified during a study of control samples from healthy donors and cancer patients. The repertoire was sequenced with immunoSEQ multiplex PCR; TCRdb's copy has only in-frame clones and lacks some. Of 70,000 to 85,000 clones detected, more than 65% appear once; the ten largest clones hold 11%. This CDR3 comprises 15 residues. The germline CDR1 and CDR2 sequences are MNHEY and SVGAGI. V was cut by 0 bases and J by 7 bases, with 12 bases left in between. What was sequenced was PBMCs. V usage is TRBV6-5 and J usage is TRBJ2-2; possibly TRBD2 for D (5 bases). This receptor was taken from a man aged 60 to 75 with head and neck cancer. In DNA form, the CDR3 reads TGTGCCAGCAGTTACTCGTACGGACTCGACGGGGAGCTGTTTTTT. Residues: CASSYSYGLDGELFF.